This TCR beta chain comes out of a study of cytomegalovirus exposure and HLA in healthy donors. CDR3 length equals 14 residues. The trim removed 2 bases at V and 4 bases at J, leaving 2 bases unmatched. CDR1 and CDR2 (germline): SQVTM, ANQGSEA. A note on this clone: Its matching antigen is unknown.

Study-level points and caveats: Listed as cytomegalovirus-associated were 150 or so TCR beta chains. TCR sequences were mostly rare, though some public TCRs occurred in many donors. Three of the chains that were CMV-associated were confirmed in vitro to be specific for CMV antigens. Subsequent analysis of the 110 or so validation repertoires found a tendency for first-cohort TCR clusters to co-occur.

TCRdb's copy holds only in-frame clones and misses some; the assay was immunoSEQ multiplex PCR. The sample records 45,000 to 60,000 clones, approximately 93% being singletons. This sequence originates from a woman younger than 30 in good health and CMV-seronegative. The sample taken for sequencing was PBMCs. V gene TRBV29-1 combines with J gene TRBJ2-5; 12 bases line up with TRBD2. For the CDR3, the DNA is TGCAGCGTTGAACTAGCGGGGGGGGGAGAGACCCAGTACTTC. Protein product: CSVELAGGGETQYF.